This T cell receptor beta chain was identified in a study of blood T cell repertoires in COVID-19. The protocol was immunoSEQ multiplex PCR, while the TCRdb copy is restricted to in-frame clones and leaves out a portion. Here the sample spans a few hundred thousand clones, 70% to 90% being singletons. Only one count was recorded for this clone. The CDR3 is 13 amino acids. Germline V gene data show CDR1 as SGHRS and CDR2 as YFSETQ. Trimming took off 2 bases at V and 5 bases at J, with 10 bases between the two ends. V gene TRBV5-1 combines with J gene TRBJ1-1; no clear D. The receptor was isolated from a woman in her fifties or sixties with COVID-19, enrolled during active disease. What was sequenced was peripheral blood. The CDR3 loop is CASSFRGGTEAFF. CDR3 DNA sequence: TGCGCCAGCAGCTTTCGAGGTGGGACTGAAGCTTTCTTT.